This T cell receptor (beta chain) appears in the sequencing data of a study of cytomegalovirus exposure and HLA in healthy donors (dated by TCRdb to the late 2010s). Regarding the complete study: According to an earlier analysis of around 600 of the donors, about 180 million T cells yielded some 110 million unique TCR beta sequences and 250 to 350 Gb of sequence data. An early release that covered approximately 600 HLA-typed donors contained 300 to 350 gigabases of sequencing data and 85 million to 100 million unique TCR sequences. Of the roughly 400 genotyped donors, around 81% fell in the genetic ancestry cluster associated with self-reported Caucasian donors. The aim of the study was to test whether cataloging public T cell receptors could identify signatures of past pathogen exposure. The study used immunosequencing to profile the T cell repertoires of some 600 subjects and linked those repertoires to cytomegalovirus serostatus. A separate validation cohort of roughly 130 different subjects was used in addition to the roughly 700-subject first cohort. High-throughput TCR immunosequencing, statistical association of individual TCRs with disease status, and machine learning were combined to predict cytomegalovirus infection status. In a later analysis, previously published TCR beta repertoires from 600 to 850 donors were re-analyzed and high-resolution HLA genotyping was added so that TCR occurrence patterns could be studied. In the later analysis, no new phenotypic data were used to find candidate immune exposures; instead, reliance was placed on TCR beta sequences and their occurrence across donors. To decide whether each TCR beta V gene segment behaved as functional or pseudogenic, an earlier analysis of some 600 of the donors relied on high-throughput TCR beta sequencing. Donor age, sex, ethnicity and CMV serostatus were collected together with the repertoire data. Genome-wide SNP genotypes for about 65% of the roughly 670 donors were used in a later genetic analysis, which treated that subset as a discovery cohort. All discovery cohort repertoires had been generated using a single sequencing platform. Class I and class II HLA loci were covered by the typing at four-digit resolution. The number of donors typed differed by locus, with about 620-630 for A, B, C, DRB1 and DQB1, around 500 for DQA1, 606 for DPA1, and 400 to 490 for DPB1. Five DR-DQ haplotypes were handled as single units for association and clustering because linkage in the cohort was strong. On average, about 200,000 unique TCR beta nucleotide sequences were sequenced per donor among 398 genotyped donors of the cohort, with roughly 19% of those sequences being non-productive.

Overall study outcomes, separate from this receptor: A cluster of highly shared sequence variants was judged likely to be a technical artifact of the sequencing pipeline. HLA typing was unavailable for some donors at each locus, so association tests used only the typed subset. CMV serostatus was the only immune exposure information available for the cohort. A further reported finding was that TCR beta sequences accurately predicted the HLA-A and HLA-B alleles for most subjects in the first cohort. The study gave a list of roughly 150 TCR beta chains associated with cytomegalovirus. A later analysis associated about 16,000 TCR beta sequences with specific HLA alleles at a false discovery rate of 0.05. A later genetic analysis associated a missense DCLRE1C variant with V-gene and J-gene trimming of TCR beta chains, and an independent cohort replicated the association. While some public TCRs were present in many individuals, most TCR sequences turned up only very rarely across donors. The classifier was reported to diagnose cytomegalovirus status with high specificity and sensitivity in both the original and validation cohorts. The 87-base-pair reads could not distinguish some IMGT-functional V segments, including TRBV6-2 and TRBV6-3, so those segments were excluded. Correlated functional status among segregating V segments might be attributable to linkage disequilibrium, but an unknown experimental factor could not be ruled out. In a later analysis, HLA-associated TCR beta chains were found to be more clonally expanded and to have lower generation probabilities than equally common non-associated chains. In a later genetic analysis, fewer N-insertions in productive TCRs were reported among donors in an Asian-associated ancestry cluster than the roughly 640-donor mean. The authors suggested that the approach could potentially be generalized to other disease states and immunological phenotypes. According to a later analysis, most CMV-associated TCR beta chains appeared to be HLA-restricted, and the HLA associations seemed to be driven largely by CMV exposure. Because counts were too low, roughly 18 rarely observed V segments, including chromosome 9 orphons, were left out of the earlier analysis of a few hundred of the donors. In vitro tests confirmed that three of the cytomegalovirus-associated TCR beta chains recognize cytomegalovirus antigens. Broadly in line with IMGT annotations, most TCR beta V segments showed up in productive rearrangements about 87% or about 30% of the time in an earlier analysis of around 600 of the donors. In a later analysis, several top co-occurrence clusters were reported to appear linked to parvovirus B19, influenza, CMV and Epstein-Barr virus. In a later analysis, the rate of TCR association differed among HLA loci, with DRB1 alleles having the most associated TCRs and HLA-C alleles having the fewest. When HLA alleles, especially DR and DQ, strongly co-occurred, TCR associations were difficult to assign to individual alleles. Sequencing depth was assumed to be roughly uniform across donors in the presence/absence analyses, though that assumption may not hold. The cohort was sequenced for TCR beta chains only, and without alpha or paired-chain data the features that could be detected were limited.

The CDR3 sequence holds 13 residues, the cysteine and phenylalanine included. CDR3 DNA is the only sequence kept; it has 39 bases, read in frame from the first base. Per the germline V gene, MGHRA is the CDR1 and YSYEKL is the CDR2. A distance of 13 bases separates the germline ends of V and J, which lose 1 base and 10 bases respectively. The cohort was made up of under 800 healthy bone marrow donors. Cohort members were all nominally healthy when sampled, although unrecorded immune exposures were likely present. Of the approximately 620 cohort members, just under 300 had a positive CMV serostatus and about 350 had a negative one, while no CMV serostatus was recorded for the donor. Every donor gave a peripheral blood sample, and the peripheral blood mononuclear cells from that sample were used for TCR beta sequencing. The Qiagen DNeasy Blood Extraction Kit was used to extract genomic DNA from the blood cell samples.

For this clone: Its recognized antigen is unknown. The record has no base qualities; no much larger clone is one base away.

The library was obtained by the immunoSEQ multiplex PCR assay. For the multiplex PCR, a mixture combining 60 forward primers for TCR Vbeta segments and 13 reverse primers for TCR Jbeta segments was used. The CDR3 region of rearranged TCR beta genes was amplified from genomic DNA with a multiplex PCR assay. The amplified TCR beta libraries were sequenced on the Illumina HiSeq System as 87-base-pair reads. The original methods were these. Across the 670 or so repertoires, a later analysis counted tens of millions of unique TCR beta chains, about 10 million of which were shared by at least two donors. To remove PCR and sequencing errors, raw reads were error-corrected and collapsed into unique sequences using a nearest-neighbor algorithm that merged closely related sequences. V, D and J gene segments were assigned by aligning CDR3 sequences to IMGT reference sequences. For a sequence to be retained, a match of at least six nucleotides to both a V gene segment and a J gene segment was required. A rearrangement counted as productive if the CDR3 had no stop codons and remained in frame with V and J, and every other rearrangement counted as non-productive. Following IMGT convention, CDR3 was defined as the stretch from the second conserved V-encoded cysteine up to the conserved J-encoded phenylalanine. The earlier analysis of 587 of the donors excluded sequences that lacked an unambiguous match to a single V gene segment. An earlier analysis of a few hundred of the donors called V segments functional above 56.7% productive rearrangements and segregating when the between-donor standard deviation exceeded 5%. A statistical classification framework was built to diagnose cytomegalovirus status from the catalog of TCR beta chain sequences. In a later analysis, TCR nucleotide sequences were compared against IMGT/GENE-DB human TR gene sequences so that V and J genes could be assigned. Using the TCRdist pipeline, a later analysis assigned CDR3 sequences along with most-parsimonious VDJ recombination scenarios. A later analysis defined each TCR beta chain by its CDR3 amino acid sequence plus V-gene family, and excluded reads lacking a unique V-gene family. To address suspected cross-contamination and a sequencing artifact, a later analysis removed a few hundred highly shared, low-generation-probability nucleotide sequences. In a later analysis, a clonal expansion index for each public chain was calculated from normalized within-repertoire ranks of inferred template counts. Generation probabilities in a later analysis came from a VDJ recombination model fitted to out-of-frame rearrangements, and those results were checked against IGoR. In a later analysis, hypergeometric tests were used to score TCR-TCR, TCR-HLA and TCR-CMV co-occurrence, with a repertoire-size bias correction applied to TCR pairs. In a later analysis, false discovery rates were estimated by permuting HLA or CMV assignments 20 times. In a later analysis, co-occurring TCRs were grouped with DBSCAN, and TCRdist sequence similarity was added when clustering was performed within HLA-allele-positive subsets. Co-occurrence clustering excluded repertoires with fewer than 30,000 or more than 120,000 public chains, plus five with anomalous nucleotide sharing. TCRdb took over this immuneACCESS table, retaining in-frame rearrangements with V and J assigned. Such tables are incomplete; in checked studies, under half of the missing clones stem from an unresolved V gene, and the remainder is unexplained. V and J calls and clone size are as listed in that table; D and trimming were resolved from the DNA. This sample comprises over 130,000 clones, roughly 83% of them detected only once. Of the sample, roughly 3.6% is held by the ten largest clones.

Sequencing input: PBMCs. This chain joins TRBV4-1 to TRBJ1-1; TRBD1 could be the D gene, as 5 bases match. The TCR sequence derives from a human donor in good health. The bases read TGCGCCAGCAGCCAAGTGGTGGGGGAGGGAGCTTTCTTT. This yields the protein CASSQVVGEGAFF.